This section outlines one T cell receptor beta chain sequence together with its context. Original methodology: How many nucleated cells were present was estimated from reference gene primer amplification. Libraries were prepared by immunoSEQ multiplex PCR; TCRdb keeps only in-frame clonotypes and omits some of them. V, J and clone size are taken as reported in that table, and D and trimming were inferred from the DNA itself. The data hold about 170,000 clones, with more than 75% observed a single time. Germline CDR1 SGHNT, CDR2 YENEEA. The CDR3 has 14 amino acids. Between the trimmed V and J ends, which lost 4 bases and 6 bases, there was a span of 13 bases. The data stem from a study of blood T cell repertoires in COVID-19. Study-level background: Acute and convalescent COVID-19 samples came from the United States, Italy and Spain. PBMCs, B-cell-depleted T cells, or T cells were the source of the cDNA or gDNA that made up the material.

J is TRBJ2-1 and V is TRBV11-3; D not resolved. This clonotype originated in a man between 65 and 85 years old with acute or convalescent COVID-19. Sequenced material: peripheral blood. The CDR3 nucleotides are TGTGCCAGCAGCTACAGTGGGCTGGCCAATGAGCAGTTCTTC. It yields the protein CASSYSGLANEQFF.